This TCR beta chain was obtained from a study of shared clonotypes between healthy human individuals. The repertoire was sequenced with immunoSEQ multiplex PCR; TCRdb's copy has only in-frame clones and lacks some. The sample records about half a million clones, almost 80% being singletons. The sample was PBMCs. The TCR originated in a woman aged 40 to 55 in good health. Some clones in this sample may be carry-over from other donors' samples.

CDR3 region: CASSTYRGLAPYEQYF. The CDR3, as DNA: TGTGCCAGTAGTACATACAGGGGACTAGCACCCTACGAGCAGTACTTC. J is TRBJ2-7 and V is TRBV19; 9 bases line up with TRBD2. Germline V CDR1 and CDR2: LNHDA, SQIVND (reference sequence). This CDR3 is built from 16 residues. J lost 2 bases, V lost 4 bases, and 9 bases had no gene match. The complete variable domain, with remaining parts taken from reference TRBV19 and TRBJ2-7, reads DGGITQSPKYLFRKEGQNVTLSCEQNLNHDAMYWYRQDPGQGLRLIYYSQIVNDFQKGDIAEGYSVSREKKESFPLTVTSAQKNPTAFYLCASSTYRGLAPYEQYFGPGTRLTVT.